The sample holds many counts of the clone carrying this T cell receptor beta chain. This entry belongs to a study of T cells in Graves' hyperthyroidism and ophthalmopathy. The CDR3 contains 17 residues. The V and J ends lost 5 bases and 3 bases respectively, with 20 bases between them. Germline lookup yields CDR1 SGHTA and CDR2 FQGNSA. Amplification of TCR beta CDR3 regions was performed using RNA transcripts as template. HTBI primers were the set used in a first-round RT-PCR of the TCR CDR3. MiXCR, applied by TCRdb to the multiplex PCR reads, yields one record per CDR3 protein. The sample consists of roughly 750,000 distinct CDR3 sequences, 16% of them appearing once.

Material for sequencing was blood. The clonotype originates from a man aged 18 to 29 with Graves' hyperthyroidism. This chain links TRBV7-2 with TRBJ2-1; D may be TRBD1 (6 bases). CDR3 nucleotide sequence: TGTGCCAGCAGCACCTCAGGGGACCCCTACTTCTACAATGAGCAGTTCTTC. Translation gives CASSTSGDPYFYNEQFF.